A selection of T cell receptor beta chains follows, all from one sample in a study of blood T cell repertoires in COVID-19. The repertoire was sequenced with immunoSEQ multiplex PCR; TCRdb's copy has only in-frame clones and lacks some. Of 50,000 to 55,000 clones detected, about nine tenths appear once; the ten largest clones hold 5% to 7%. The sequenced sample was peripheral blood. These receptors all come from a man between 45 and 60 years old with active COVID-19. Both conserved end residues are part of each CDR3. The D gene is left open where the match is weak. Expanded clones get a size class; other rows say once, few or many, or leave the size out.

size,J,V,D,CDR3,DNA
-,TRBJ2-7,TRBV7-2,TRBD2,CASTQRGGRVSEQYF,TGTGCCAGCACCCAACGAGGCGGGAGAGTCAGCGAGCAGTACTTC
-,TRBJ2-7,TRBV19,-,CASIPPGRVRFCEQYF,TGTGCCAGTATCCCCCCCGGCAGGGTTCGGTTTTGCGAGCAGTACTTC
-,TRBJ2-6,TRBV30,-,CAWSRTAGANVLTF,TGTGCCTGGAGCCGGACAGCTGGGGCCAACGTCCTGACTTTC
-,TRBJ2-1,TRBV12-3/TRBV12-4,TRBD1,CASSPRDRYEQFF,TGTGCCAGCAGTCCTAGGGACAGGTACGAGCAGTTCTTC
few,TRBJ1-1,TRBV7-9,-,CASSTGDWGEAFF,TGTGCCAGCAGCACCGGGGACTGGGGTGAAGCTTTCTTT
-,TRBJ2-5,TRBV11-2,-,CASSFSQGRETQYF,TGTGCCAGCAGCTTCTCACAGGGGAGGGAGACCCAGTACTTC
-,TRBJ2-7,TRBV29-1,TRBD2,CSVLREVTYEQYF,TGCAGCGTTTTGCGGGAGGTTACCTACGAGCAGTACTTC
medium-sized,TRBJ2-7,TRBV7-9,TRBD2,CASSSGGTSGYEQYF,TGTGCCAGCAGCTCTGGCGGGACTAGCGGATACGAGCAGTACTTC
-,TRBJ1-1,TRBV12-5,TRBD1,CASAGTGITEAFF,TGTGCTAGTGCCGGGACAGGGATCACTGAAGCTTTCTTT
-,TRBJ2-3,TRBV29-1,-,CSVEGTAGTSTDTQYF,TGCAGCGTTGAAGGGACAGCGGGGACTAGCACAGATACGCAGTATTTT
-,TRBJ2-5,TRBV6-1,-,CASSDGRGFRETQYF,TGTGCCAGCAGTGATGGTAGGGGTTTTCGAGAGACCCAGTACTTC
-,TRBJ1-1,TRBV18,-,CASSPPPLQGLKNTEAFF,TGTGCCAGCTCACCCCCACCCCTGCAGGGCCTTAAAAACACTGAAGCTTTCTTT
-,TRBJ2-7,TRBV6-6,-,CASSYRGGSYEQYF,TGTGCCAGCAGTTATCGGGGAGGATCCTACGAGCAGTACTTC
-,TRBJ2-7,TRBV19,TRBD2,CASSIGGGLAGVYEQYF,TGTGCCAGTAGTATAGGGGGCGGGCTAGCGGGTGTCTACGAGCAGTACTTC
-,TRBJ2-1,TRBV2,-,CASSDRRAYNEQFF,TGTGCCAGCAGTGATAGGCGGGCCTACAATGAGCAGTTCTTC
-,TRBJ1-6,TRBV30,-,CAWRIQINSPLHF,TGTGCCTGGAGAATCCAGATCAATTCACCCCTCCACTTT
-,TRBJ1-5,TRBV20-1,-,CSASRGASNQPQHF,TGCAGTGCCAGTCGGGGGGCTAGCAATCAGCCCCAGCATTTT